Below are 5 T cell receptor beta chains sequenced from a single sample in a study of blood T cell repertoires in COVID-19. TCRdb's copy holds only in-frame clones and misses some; the assay was immunoSEQ multiplex PCR. The sample includes roughly 360,000 clones, around nine tenths of them seen just once. Input material: PBMCs or T cells enriched from blood (not recorded which). The receptors were sampled from a woman aged 25 to 39 with acute COVID-19.

This clone was recorded a few times. V usage is TRBV5-6 and J usage is TRBJ1-6, with 9 bases that match TRBD1. CDR3 length: 16 residues. Per germline, CDR1 SGHDT and CDR2 YYEEEE. The ends lost 3 bases at V and 7 bases at J; junction bases unmatched: 8. DNA for the CDR3: TGTGCCAGCAGCTCCCGCCGCGGACAGGGGAATTCACCCCTCCACTTT. It encodes CASSSRRGQGNSPLHF.

The rearrangement uses TRBV12-5 and TRBJ1-2, with TRBD1 matching 7 bases. The CDR3 is 10 residues long. V shed 6 bases and J 14 bases; nucleotides not matched to a gene: 6. Per the germline V gene, CDR1 is LGHNT and CDR2 is FRNRAP. In DNA form, the CDR3 reads TGTGCTAGTGGCCCGGACAGGCAGACCTTC. This gives the protein CASGPDRQTF.

Only one count was recorded for this clone. This chain joins TRBV4-1 and TRBJ1-6, with a tentative D call TRBD1 (5 bases). The germline V gene encodes CDR1 MGHRA and CDR2 YSYEKL. The length of the CDR3 is 16 residues. V lost 4 bases to trimming and J lost 9 bases, with 19 bases between them. In DNA, the CDR3 is TGCGCCAGCAGCCCTTTTCTCTTGCAGGGTAGTTCACCCCTCCACTTT. Translated, it gives CASSPFLLQGSSPLHF.

The CDR3, as DNA: TGTGCCAGCAGCTTGATTTTGGGACAAGGAAGCTTCCCCCTCCACTTT. Translation: CASSLILGQGSFPLHF. The chain is built from TRBV5-4 and TRBJ1-6; possible D gene TRBD1, 6 bases. With 1 base removed from V and 13 bases from J, the gap between germline ends came to 21 bases. CDR3 length: 16 amino acids. Per germline, CDR1 SGHNT and CDR2 YYREEE (reference sequence). Looking up the rest from reference TRBV5-4 and TRBJ1-6 gives the full variable domain: ETGVTQSPTHLIKTRGQQVTLRCSSQSGHNTVSWYQQALGQGPQFIFQYYREEENGRGNFPPRFSGLQFPNYSSELNVNALELDDSALYLCASSLILGQGSFPLHFGNGTRLTVT.

V and J are TRBV6-1 and TRBJ2-2, with TRBD2 identical over 9 bases. From germline, CDR1 is MNHNS and CDR2 SASEGT. With 2 bases clipped from V and 7 bases from J, the junction kept 11 bases outside the gene matches. This CDR3 is built from 17 residues. The CDR3 loop is CASSERLRGGLSGELFF. Here the CDR3 DNA reads TGTGCCAGCAGTGAACGTTTGCGGGGGGGCCTTAGCGGGGAGCTGTTTTTT.